These T cell receptor beta chains were read from a single sample in a study of human T cells and chemical hapten exposure. TCRdb independently ran MiXCR on the RACE reads; one entry per CDR3 protein. The profile shows approximately 400,000 distinct CDR3 sequences, approximately 4.4% of them singletons. The specimen comprised whole blood, sampled in connection with sensitization to the hapten diphenylcyclopropenone (DPC). The receptors here all came from a woman aged 45 to 65 with alopecia areata. Some clones in this sample may be carry-over from other donors' samples. Both conserved end residues are part of each CDR3. D genes are given only for firm matches. Expanded clones get a size class; other rows say once, few or many, or leave the size out.

>NA|NA|TRBV6-2/TRBV6-3|TRBJ1-5
TGTGCCAGCAGTTACAGCCGGGGGCCGGGCAATCAGCCCCAGCATTTT
CASSYSRGPGNQPQHF
>NA|many|TRBV6-4|TRBJ2-3
TGTGCCAGCAGTGAAGGTAGTTCAGATACGCAGTATTTT
CASSEGSSDTQYF
>NA|few|TRBV4-2|TRBJ1-4
TGTGCCAGCAGCCAAGATTCAAACCGGAGTGAAAAACTGTTTTTT
CASSQDSNRSEKLFF
>NA|many|TRBV5-1|TRBJ1-1
TGCGCCAGCAGCCCGGCGGCAGGAGAAGCTTTCTTT
CASSPAAGEAFF
>NA|NA|TRBV28|TRBJ1-2
TGTGCCAGCAGTCTCTTGAAAGGGACCTATGGCTACACCTTC
CASSLLKGTYGYTF
>NA|many|TRBV5-4|TRBJ1-1
TGTGCCAGCAGCCTGGATGTCGGGACGGGCAACACTGAAGCTTTCTTT
CASSLDVGTGNTEAFF
>TRBD1|many|TRBV6-2/TRBV6-3|TRBJ2-7
TGTGCCAGCAGTAACTCCGGGACAGGGGGCTCCTACGAGCAGTACTTC
CASSNSGTGGSYEQYF
>NA|NA|TRBV27|TRBJ2-6
TGTGCCAGCAGAGAGGTGGGGGATGGGGCCAACGTCCTGACTTTC
CASREVGDGANVLTF
>NA|NA|TRBV24-1|TRBJ2-6
TGTGCCACCAGTGAAGTGACACGCTCTGGGGCCAACGTCCTGACTTTC
CATSEVTRSGANVLTF
>NA|NA|TRBV27|TRBJ2-7
TGTGCCAGCAGTTCGGAACTCGACGAGCAGTACTTC
CASSSELDEQYF
>NA|many|TRBV12-3/TRBV12-4|TRBJ2-2
TGTGCCAGCAGTTCTCAGGGGAGGGCGAACACCGGGGAGCTGTTTTTT
CASSSQGRANTGELFF
>TRBD2|many|TRBV9|TRBJ2-5
TGTGCCAGCAGCGTGACTAGCGGACTACAAGAGACCCAGTACTTC
CASSVTSGLQETQYF
>NA|NA|TRBV7-3|TRBJ1-6
TGTGCCAGCAGCTTGGGAAATAATTCACCCCTCCACTTT
CASSLGNNSPLHF